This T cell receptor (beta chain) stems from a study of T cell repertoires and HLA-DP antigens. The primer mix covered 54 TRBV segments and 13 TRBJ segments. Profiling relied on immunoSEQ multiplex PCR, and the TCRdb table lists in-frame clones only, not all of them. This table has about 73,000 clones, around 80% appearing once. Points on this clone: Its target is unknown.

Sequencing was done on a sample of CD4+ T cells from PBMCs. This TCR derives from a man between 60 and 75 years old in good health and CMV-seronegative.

CDR3: CASRDRGLGYTF. The CDR3 coding sequence is TGTGCCAGTAGGGACAGGGGGCTTGGCTACACCTTC. The V gene is TRBV19, the J gene TRBJ1-2, with 11 bases identical to TRBD1. There are 12 residues in the CDR3. Germline trimming cut 6 bases from V and 7 bases from J; bases unmatched to any gene: 1. Per germline, CDR1 LNHDA and CDR2 SQIVND (reference sequence). Based on the CDR3 plus reference TRBV19 and TRBJ1-2, the full variable domain is DGGITQSPKYLFRKEGQNVTLSCEQNLNHDAMYWYRQDPGQGLRLIYYSQIVNDFQKGDIAEGYSVSREKKESFPLTVTSAQKNPTAFYLCASRDRGLGYTFGSGTRLTVV.